This T cell receptor beta chain was recovered during a study of cytomegalovirus exposure and HLA in healthy donors. Study-level findings and limits: HLA allele associations emerged for fewer than 20,000 TCR beta sequences in a later analysis, at 0.05 false discovery rate. In the analysis, some V segments, TRBV6-2 and TRBV6-3 included, were excluded as indistinguishable. Association of a missense DCLRE1C variant with TCR beta V- and J-gene trimming was reported in a later analysis. Productive status was seen about 87% or about 30% of the time for most TCR beta V segments in an earlier analysis.

13 Jbeta primers and 60 Vbeta primers were used for the PCR. Assay used: immunoSEQ multiplex PCR; TCRdb lists only in-frame clones, some missing. Its listing shows 100,000 to 150,000 clones. Turning to this clone: Its antigen is not known.

The germline CDR1 and CDR2 sequences are LNHDA and SQIVND (reference sequence). The V end was cut by 3 bases, the J end by 0 bases, with 11 bases between. This CDR3 has 16 amino acids. The source is a young man in good health and CMV-seronegative. This chain links TRBV19 with TRBJ2-2; D is unclear. Sequenced material: PBMCs. CDR3: CASSMAAAPNTGELFF. The DNA for the CDR3 is TGTGCCAGTAGTATGGCGGCAGCCCCGAACACCGGGGAGCTGTTTTTT.